These T cell receptor beta chains were read from a single sample in a study of blood T cell repertoires in COVID-19. Sequencing was performed with immunoSEQ multiplex PCR; in TCRdb, only in-frame clones are kept and a portion is missing. The data contain 250,000 or so clones, about four fifths of them singletons. Material: peripheral blood. The receptors derive from an elderly man with acute or convalescent COVID-19. Each CDR3 is given with its conserved first and last residue. The D gene is left open where the match is weak. Clone size is given for some rows only: seen once, a few or many times, or a class if the clone is expanded.

v_call,j_call,d_call,clone_size,cdr3_aa,cdr3_nt
TRBV12-3/TRBV12-4,TRBJ2-3,-,-,CASSPGTDTQYF,TGTGCCAGCAGTCCAGGGACAGATACGCAGTATTTT
TRBV10-2,TRBJ2-1,TRBD1,-,CASSDRDRGPVTNNEQFF,TGCGCCAGCAGTGATCGGGACAGGGGCCCCGTCACGAACAATGAGCAGTTCTTC
TRBV7-9,TRBJ2-7,-,-,CASSLGRGEQYF,TGTGCCAGCAGCTTAGGCAGGGGCGAGCAGTACTTC
TRBV5-1,TRBJ1-2,TRBD1,-,CASSFNGQGATGGYTF,TGCGCCAGCAGCTTTAATGGACAGGGGGCGACAGGCGGCTACACCTTC
TRBV5-4,TRBJ2-1,TRBD1,-,CASSLQGSYNEQFF,TGTGCCAGCAGCTTACAGGGGTCCTACAATGAGCAGTTCTTC
TRBV20-1,TRBJ1-2,-,-,CSARGAHGYTF,TGCAGTGCTAGAGGGGCGCATGGCTACACCTTC
TRBV3-1/TRBV3-2,TRBJ2-7,-,-,CASSQAGQYNSYEQYF,TGTGCCAGCAGCCAGGCCGGACAGTATAATTCCTACGAGCAGTACTTC
TRBV5-6,TRBJ2-1,TRBD2,-,CASSSLVAGGSSYNEQFF,TGTGCCAGCAGCTCGCTAGTAGCGGGAGGGAGCTCCTACAATGAGCAGTTCTTC
TRBV4-1,TRBJ2-1,-,-,CASSQDVRGSYNEQFF,TGCGCCAGCAGCCAAGACGTCAGGGGCTCCTACAATGAGCAGTTCTTC
TRBV5-4,TRBJ2-7,-,few,CASSLDLTLNEQYF,TGTGCCAGCAGCTTGGACTTAACCCTAAACGAGCAGTACTTC
TRBV5-4,TRBJ1-3,-,-,CASSFGGVAGNTIYF,TGTGCCAGCAGCTTTGGAGGGGTGGCTGGAAACACCATATATTTT
TRBV24-1,TRBJ2-5,TRBD2,-,CATSEVSGMVETQYF,TGTGCCACCAGTGAAGTTAGCGGGATGGTGGAGACCCAGTACTTC
TRBV24-1,TRBJ1-2,-,-,CATSANSYGYTF,TGTGCCACCAGTGCGAACTCCTATGGCTACACCTTC
TRBV2,TRBJ1-2,-,-,CASTERGADGYTF,TGTGCCAGCACCGAACGGGGGGCCGATGGCTACACCTTC
TRBV30,TRBJ1-2,TRBD1,-,CAWTHRGWGYTF,TGTGCCTGGACGCACAGGGGATGGGGCTACACCTTC
TRBV27,TRBJ2-5,-,few,CASSLTAGKGGETQYF,TGTGCCAGCAGTTTAACGGCGGGTAAGGGTGGAGAGACCCAGTACTTC
TRBV5-1,TRBJ2-7,-,few,CASSSGDHLGEQYF,TGCGCCAGCAGCTCAGGGGACCACTTGGGGGAGCAGTACTTC
TRBV6-5,TRBJ1-4,TRBD1,once,CASSKDRGDEKLFF,TGTGCCAGCAGCAAGGACAGGGGGGACGAAAAACTGTTTTTT
TRBV4-1,TRBJ2-7,-,-,CASSQDGLAANYEQYF,TGCGCCAGCAGCCAAGATGGGCTAGCCGCAAACTACGAGCAGTACTTC
TRBV7-9,TRBJ2-7,TRBD2,-,CASSSSGGAYEQYF,TGTGCCAGCAGCTCTAGCGGGGGGGCCTACGAGCAGTACTTC
TRBV18,TRBJ1-6,TRBD1,once,CASSTGEGSPLHF,TGTGCCAGCTCTACAGGGGAAGGATCACCCCTCCACTTT
TRBV5-4,TRBJ1-2,-,-,CASSLARGVGYGYTF,TGTGCCAGCAGCTTGGCCAGGGGCGTTGGCTATGGCTACACCTTC
TRBV24-1,TRBJ2-1,-,-,CATSDSGTGLNEQFF,TGTGCCACCAGTGATAGCGGGACAGGCCTAAATGAGCAGTTCTTC
TRBV6-6,TRBJ1-2,-,few,CASSPGGPGWAHYGYTF,TGTGCCAGCAGTCCCGGGGGTCCTGGGTGGGCGCACTATGGCTACACCTTC
TRBV25-1,TRBJ2-7,-,-,CASSELGPGSFYEQYF,TGTGCCAGCAGTGAACTGGGCCCAGGGTCATTCTACGAGCAGTACTTC
TRBV3-1/TRBV3-2,TRBJ2-2,TRBD1,-,CASSQRTGGPGELFF,TGTGCCAGCAGCCAGCGGACAGGGGGCCCCGGGGAGCTGTTTTTT
TRBV19,TRBJ2-1,TRBD1,once,CASTRGQGFVESGQFF,TGTGCCAGTACGCGGGGACAGGGCTTCGTGGAGTCTGGGCAGTTCTTC
TRBV5-3,TRBJ1-2,-,-,CARSSRINLCGAGVSSVGYGYTF,TGTGCCAGAAGCTCGCGAATAAATCTTTGTGGTGCAGGGGTGTCGTCAGTGGGCTATGGCTACACCTTC
TRBV5-1,TRBJ2-2,-,-,CASSRDLNTGELFF,TGCGCCAGCAGCCGGGACTTGAACACCGGGGAGCTGTTTTTT
TRBV5-6,TRBJ1-1,-,-,CASSSSREGRNTEAFF,TGTGCCAGCAGCTCATCCCGAGAGGGCAGGAATACTGAAGCTTTCTTT
TRBV5-5,TRBJ1-2,TRBD1,-,CASSLPWAGGYGYTF,TGTGCCAGCAGCCTCCCCTGGGCAGGGGGATATGGCTACACCTTC
TRBV18,TRBJ2-1,TRBD2,few,CASSGGVSYNEQFF,TGTGCCAGCTCGGGGGGGGTCTCCTACAATGAGCAGTTCTTC